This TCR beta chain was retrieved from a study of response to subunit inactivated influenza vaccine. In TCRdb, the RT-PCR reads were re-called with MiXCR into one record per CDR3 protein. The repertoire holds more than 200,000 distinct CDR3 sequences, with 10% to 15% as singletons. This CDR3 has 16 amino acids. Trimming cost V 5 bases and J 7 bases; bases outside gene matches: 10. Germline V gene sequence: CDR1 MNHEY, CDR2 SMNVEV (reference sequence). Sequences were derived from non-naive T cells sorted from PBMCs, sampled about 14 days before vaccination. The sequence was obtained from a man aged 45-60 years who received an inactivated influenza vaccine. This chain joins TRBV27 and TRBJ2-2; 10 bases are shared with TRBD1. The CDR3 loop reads CASSPRTGGKFGELFF. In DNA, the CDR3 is TGTGCCAGCAGTCCCCGGACAGGGGGGAAATTCGGGGAGCTGTTTTTT.